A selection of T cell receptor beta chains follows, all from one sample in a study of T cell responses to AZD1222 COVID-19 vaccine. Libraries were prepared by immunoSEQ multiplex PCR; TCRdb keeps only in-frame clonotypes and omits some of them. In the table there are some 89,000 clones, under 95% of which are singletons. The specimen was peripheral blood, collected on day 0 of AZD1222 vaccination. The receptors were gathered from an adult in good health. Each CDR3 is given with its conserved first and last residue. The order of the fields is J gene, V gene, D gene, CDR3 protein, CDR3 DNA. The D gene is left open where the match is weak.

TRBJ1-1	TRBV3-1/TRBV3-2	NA	CASSQVQSQVPPEAFF	TGTGCCAGCAGCCAAGTCCAATCACAGGTTCCCCCTGAAGCTTTCTTT
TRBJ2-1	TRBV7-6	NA	CASSLSTGSGNEQFF	TGTGCCAGCAGCTTATCCACCGGGTCGGGGAATGAGCAGTTCTTC
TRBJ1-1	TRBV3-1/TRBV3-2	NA	CASSLYRGLNTEAFF	TGTGCCAGCAGCCTTTACCGGGGGCTGAACACTGAAGCTTTCTTT
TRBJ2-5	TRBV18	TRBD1	CASSPGTGETQYF	TGTGCCAGCTCACCTGGGACAGGGGAGACCCAGTACTTC
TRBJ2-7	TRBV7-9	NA	CASSFPGQTETSSYEQYF	TGTGCCAGCAGCTTCCCTGGTCAAACAGAGACGAGCTCCTACGAGCAGTACTTC
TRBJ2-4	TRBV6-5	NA	CASFPGREGALQYF	TGTGCCAGCTTTCCCGGAAGGGAGGGGGCACTTCAGTACTTC
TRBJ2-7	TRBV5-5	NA	CASSLDWDGAYEQYF	TGTGCCAGCAGCTTGGATTGGGACGGAGCCTACGAGCAGTACTTC
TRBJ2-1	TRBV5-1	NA	CASSEASYNEQFF	TGCGCCAGCAGCGAGGCCTCCTACAATGAGCAGTTCTTC
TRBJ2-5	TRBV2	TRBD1	CASSAGQRQETQYF	TGTGCCAGCAGTGCGGGACAGAGACAAGAGACCCAGTACTTC
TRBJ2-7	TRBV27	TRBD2	CASIGTSGPYEQYF	TGTGCCAGCATAGGGACTAGCGGCCCCTACGAGCAGTACTTC
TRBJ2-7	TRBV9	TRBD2	CASSQGLAGVYEQYF	TGTGCCAGCAGCCAAGGACTAGCGGGGGTCTACGAGCAGTACTTC
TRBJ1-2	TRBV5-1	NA	CASSSGENYGYTF	TGCGCCAGCAGCTCCGGAGAGAACTATGGCTACACCTTC
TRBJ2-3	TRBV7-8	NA	CASSQRGAEVDTQYF	TGTGCCAGCAGCCAGAGGGGGGCGGAGGTGGATACGCAGTATTTT
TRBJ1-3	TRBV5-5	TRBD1	CASSLTTGNSGNTIYF	TGTGCCAGCAGCTTGACGACAGGGAACTCTGGAAACACCATATATTTT
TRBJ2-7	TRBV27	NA	CASSITGYYEQYF	TGTGCCAGCAGTATTACAGGTTACTACGAGCAGTACTTC
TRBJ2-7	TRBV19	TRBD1	CASSKRQGAGYEQYF	TGTGCCAGTAGTAAGAGACAGGGGGCAGGTTACGAGCAGTACTTC
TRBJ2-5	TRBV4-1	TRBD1	CASSQDRGTGQETQYF	TGCGCCAGCAGCCAAGATCGGGGGACAGGGCAAGAGACCCAGTACTTC
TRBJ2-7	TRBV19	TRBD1	CASSLVTGDTYEQYF	TGTGCCAGTAGTCTTGTAACAGGGGATACCTACGAGCAGTACTTC
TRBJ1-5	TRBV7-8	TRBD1	CASRPQGAWDQPQHF	TGTGCCAGCAGGCCCCAGGGGGCGTGGGATCAGCCCCAGCATTTT
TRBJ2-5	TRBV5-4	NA	CATERVGETQYF	TGTGCCACCGAGAGGGTAGGAGAGACCCAGTACTTC
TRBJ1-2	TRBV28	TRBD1	CASSDRVRGYTF	TGTGCCAGCAGTGACAGGGTACGTGGCTACACCTTC
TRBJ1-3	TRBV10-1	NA	CASTFTDSGNTIYF	TGCGCCAGCACTTTCACCGACTCTGGAAACACCATATATTTT
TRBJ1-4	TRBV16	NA	CASSRQGGEKLFF	TGTGCCAGCAGCCGCCAGGGAGGTGAAAAACTGTTTTTT
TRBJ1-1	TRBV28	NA	CASSRDMNTEAFF	TGTGCCAGCTCCAGGGATATGAACACTGAAGCTTTCTTT
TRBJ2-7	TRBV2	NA	CASSESVGLSYEQYF	TGTGCCAGCAGTGAATCGGTGGGTCTGTCCTACGAGCAGTACTTC